Each of the 15 T cell receptor beta chains below was sequenced from the same sample in a study of human CD8 memory T cell subsets. Scientists made TCR beta libraries using UMI-labeled 5' RACE. With the 5' RACE reads reprocessed, TCRdb shows one record per CDR3 protein and no DNA. Its clone listing holds roughly 10,000 distinct CDR3 sequences. The sequenced sample consisted of CD8+ T cells from PBMCs. The source of these receptors is a human donor in good health.

This clonotype is classed as medium-sized by frequency. The chain carries TRBV10-2 and TRBJ2-7. This CDR3 spans 12 amino acids. Germline CDR1 is WSHSY and CDR2 is SAAADI. The CDR3 sequence is CASNSGLYEQYF.

The chain uses TRBV5-8 and TRBJ1-5. The CDR3 consists of 15 residues. CDR1 is SGHTS, CDR2 YDEGEE, per germline. The CDR3 sequence: CASSLGQKVNQPQHF.

The chain links TRBV28 to TRBJ2-5; no DNA is available, so the TRBD1 call from TCRdb remains unchecked. Germline V gene lookup returns CDR1 MDHEN and CDR2 SYDVKM. CDR3 size: 13 residues. The CDR3 loop reads CASSSDVPGTQYF. The whole variable domain, filled in from reference TRBV28 and TRBJ2-5, reads DVKVTQSSRYLVKRTGEKVFLECVQDMDHENMFWYRQDPGLGLRLIYFSYDVKMKEKGDIPEGYSVSREKKERFSLILESASTNQTSMYLCASSSDVPGTQYFGPGTRLLVL.

The chain recombines TRBV28 with TRBJ2-7; the D call from TCRdb, TRBD2, cannot be confirmed without DNA. The CDR3 extends over 12 amino acids. Germline V gives CDR1 MDHEN, CDR2 SYDVKM. CDR3 sequence: CASRLTRYEQYF.

The gene calls are TRBV14 and TRBJ2-7. Germline CDR1 is SGHDN and CDR2 is FVKESK. The CDR3 consists of 13 residues. Here the CDR3 reads CASSLADFYEQYF.

The CDR3 reads CASSFGGGAASGNTIYF. The chain uses TRBV7-8 and TRBJ1-3; TCRdb's D call, TRBD1, is unchecked because there is no DNA. The germline CDR1 and CDR2 sequences are SGHVS and FQNEAQ. CDR3 length equals 17 residues. The full variable domain, its missing parts supplied by reference TRBV7-8 and TRBJ1-3, is GAGVSQSPRYKVAKRGQDVALRCDPISGHVSLFWYQQALGQGPEFLTYFQNEAQLDKSGLPSDRFFAERPEGSVSTLKIQRTQQEDSAVYLCASSFGGGAASGNTIYFGEGSWLTVV.

The chain uses TRBV30 and TRBJ2-7; TCRdb returns TRBD1, unconfirmable since there is no DNA. The germline V gene has CDR1 GTSNPN and CDR2 SVGIG (reference sequence). This CDR3 comprises 14 residues. The CDR3: CAWSAGTGGYEQYF.

This rearrangement joins TRBV20-1 to TRBJ2-3; the TRBD2 assignment by TCRdb is unverifiable without DNA. Germline CDR1 reads DFQATT; CDR2 reads SNEGSKA (reference sequence). The CDR3 consists of 15 residues. The CDR3 protein is CSALLPGLASDTQYF.

The chain uses TRBV11-2 and TRBJ2-3; checking the TCRdb D call of TRBD1 is not possible without DNA. The V gene's germline CDR1 is SGHAT and CDR2 FQNNGV. This CDR3 has 15 amino acids. The CDR3 protein is CASSARTGSTDTQYF.

The chain uses TRBV19 and TRBJ2-2; TCRdb picks TRBD1, but there is no DNA to check that call. The CDR3 runs to 15 residues. Germline CDR1 is LNHDA and CDR2 is SQIVND (reference sequence). The CDR3 sequence: CASSRDTNWAGELFF. Variable domain in full (rest from reference TRBV19 and TRBJ2-2): DGGITQSPKYLFRKEGQNVTLSCEQNLNHDAMYWYRQDPGQGLRLIYYSQIVNDFQKGDIAEGYSVSREKKESFPLTVTSAQKNPTAFYLCASSRDTNWAGELFFGEGSRLTVL.

The chain is built from TRBV5-1 and TRBJ2-1; TCRdb's D call of TRBD2 is untestable without DNA. Germline V gives CDR1 SGHRS, CDR2 YFSETQ. There are 18 residues in the CDR3. CDR3 protein: CASSPIQTSGSSYNEQFF.

The gene calls are TRBV7-3 and TRBJ2-3; absent DNA, TCRdb's TRBD2 call cannot be checked. This CDR3 comprises 15 residues. In germline, CDR1 is SGHTA, CDR2 FQGTGA. The chain's CDR3 is CASSPRPSGTDTQYF.

V gene TRBV30 combines with J gene TRBJ1-1. Germline CDR1 and CDR2: GTSNPN and SVGIG (reference sequence). This CDR3 region has 18 residues. The CDR3 reads CAWEASPDLVGADTEAFF.

V gene TRBV20-1 combines with J gene TRBJ2-2. The CDR3 covers 12 residues. Germline V CDR1 and CDR2: DFQATT, SNEGSKA (reference sequence). This CDR3 reads CSARDWTGELFF.

Considering frequency, this clonotype is medium-sized. V gene TRBV24-1 combines with J gene TRBJ2-6. Germline lookup yields CDR1 KGHDR and CDR2 SFDVKD. This CDR3 has 14 amino acids. The CDR3 sequence is CATSVGSGANVLTF.